This entry concerns a single T cell receptor beta chain. This clone came up once. Its target antigen remains unknown. Per-base qualities were not stored, and no clone one base away is much larger. This sample is drawn from a study of cytomegalovirus exposure and HLA in healthy donors (dated by TCRdb to the late 2010s). Regarding the research as a whole: The 666 repertoires of the first cohort and the 95 to 150 validation repertoires were produced on the same platform, according to a later analysis. The study aimed to test whether cataloging public T cell receptors could reveal signatures of past pathogen exposure. A separate validation cohort of roughly 130 different subjects was used in addition to the roughly 700-subject first cohort. To predict cytomegalovirus infection status, the study combined high-throughput TCR immunosequencing, statistical association of individual TCRs with disease status, and machine learning. The full study reports these points: In the study, 150 to 200 TCR beta chains were listed as associated with cytomegalovirus. The validation cohort had no HLA typing available for a later analysis, so co-occurrence within that cohort was assessed over all 130 or so repertoires. The classifier was reported to diagnose cytomegalovirus status with high specificity and sensitivity in both the original and validation cohorts. In vitro tests confirmed that three of the cytomegalovirus-associated TCR beta chains recognize cytomegalovirus antigens. Of the cluster scores, roughly 95% were above 0 in a later analysis, which found that TCRs clustered in the first cohort also tended to co-occur in the 120 validation repertoires. Most TCR sequences were seen in very few donors, while some public TCRs were found in many individuals. The authors suggested that the approach could potentially be generalized to other disease states and immunological phenotypes.

The donors were included in the validation cohort of 100 to 150 subjects, a group kept apart from the 666-subject first cohort. Library generation was performed with the immunoSEQ multiplex PCR assay. Regarding the original processing steps: A statistical classification framework was built for diagnosing cytomegalovirus status from the catalog of TCR beta chain sequences. TCRdb holds this immuneACCESS table with in-frame rearrangements only. Some clones are missing; in checked studies, unresolved V genes explain under half, and the rest has no known cause. V, J and clone size are taken as reported in that table, and D and trimming were inferred from the DNA itself. The sample table records over 110,000 clones; about 88% of these occur just once. Of the sample, 8.7% falls within the top ten clones. The V end gives up 1 base and the J end 2 bases, leaving 3 bases in the junction not matched to a gene. Spanning cysteine to phenylalanine, the CDR3 consists of 17 amino acids. Kept here is only the CDR3 DNA, which spans 51 bases and is read in frame from base 1. Sequences SGHTA (CDR1) and FQGNSA (CDR2) are obtained from the germline V gene.

The sample consisted of PBMCs. The chain is made from TRBV7-2 and TRBJ2-5; the central 14 bases match TRBD2. The origin of this receptor is a man in his late teens or twenties in good health and CMV-seropositive. The DNA sequence is given as TGTGCCAGCAGCTTAGGGACTAGCGGGGGGCGACAAGAGACCCAGTACTTC. The resulting protein is CASSLGTSGGRQETQYF.